This TCR beta chain was profiled in a study of lymphopenia after photon versus proton radiotherapy. Overall study results and limits: Only patients who died were analyzed for survival; proton advantage is unproven.

Sequencing was performed with immunoSEQ multiplex PCR; in TCRdb, only in-frame clones are kept and a portion is missing. The table includes 75,000 to 95,000 clones, around four fifths detected once. In regard to this clone: Its antigen is as yet unknown.

Trimming removed 0 bases from V and 2 bases from J, with 11 bases in between. The CDR3 is 16 residues long. Germline values: CDR1 SGDLS, CDR2 YYNGEE. The receptor's source is a man in his sixties with pancreatic cancer. V and J are TRBV9 and TRBJ2-2; D is unclear. Sequences were derived from peripheral blood, sampled from a patient treated with proton-based radiotherapy. The DNA for the CDR3 is TGTGCCAGCAGCGTAGTGGCCAACCCCAACACCGGGGAGCTGTTTTTT. It codes for CASSVVANPNTGELFF. Filled out from reference TRBV9 and TRBJ2-2, the complete variable domain reads DSGVTQTPKHLITATGQRVTLRCSPRSGDLSVYWYQQSLDQGLQFLIQYYNGEERAKGNILERFSAQQFPDLHSELNLSSLELGDSALYFCASSVVANPNTGELFFGEGSRLTVL.